Below, 22 T cell receptor beta chains from the same sample are listed, as sequenced in a study of vaccination effects on CD4 cells after COVID-19. Measured with immunoSEQ multiplex PCR; TCRdb has only the in-frame clones, and not every one. The sample has about 69,000 clones; 76% are singletons. No antigen has been assigned to these receptors. With the ViraFEST assay, the study expanded antigen-specific CD4+ T cells using viral peptide pools, then sequenced them. It was after nine to ten days of culture that CD4+ T cells were isolated. The cohort was immunized with two doses of either the BNT162b2 or mRNA-1273 vaccine. The sample consisted of CD4+ T cells from PBMCs cultured with HCoV-OC43 spike peptides, taken after COVID-19 vaccination. Subset described: HCoV-OC43 spike overlapping peptide pool stimulation. These receptors came from a human donor who received a COVID-19 vaccine.

The V gene is TRBV14, the J gene TRBJ2-3; TRBD2 agrees at 7 bases. The trim removed 0 bases at V and 5 bases at J, leaving 17 bases unmatched. This CDR3 comprises 19 residues. Germline values: CDR1 SGHDN, CDR2 FVKESK. The CDR3 DNA reads TGTGCCAGCAGCCAAGATCGGGTGAGCGGGGCGCTACACTTAGATACGCAGTATTTT. The encoded protein is CASSQDRVSGALHLDTQYF.

The chain couples TRBV14 to TRBJ1-3, with 7 bases that match TRBD1. Looked up from germline, CDR1 is SGHDN and CDR2 is FVKESK. Germline trimming cut 0 bases from V and 2 bases from J; bases unmatched to any gene: 10. This CDR3 comprises 18 residues. This CDR3 reads CASSQDRARRGPGNTIYF. CDR3 coding DNA: TGTGCCAGCAGCCAAGATCGGGCGCGTAGGGGGCCTGGAAACACCATATATTTT.

The J gene is TRBJ2-7, the V gene TRBV4-1; TRBD2 matches at 13 bases. The germline V gene has CDR1 MGHRA and CDR2 YSYEKL. The CDR3 length is 16 residues. V trimming: 4 bases; J trimming: 2 bases; junction bases outside the gene matches: 5. The CDR3 protein is CASSPGLAGPTYEQYV. CDR3 nucleotides: TGCGCCAGCAGCCCGGGACTAGCGGGGCCTACCTACGAGCAGTACGTC.

The chain joins TRBV9 to TRBJ1-6, with D perhaps TRBD1 (6 bases). Deletions cut 5 bases from V and 7 bases from J, with 16 bases between. The CDR3 spans 15 residues. From germline, CDR1 is SGDLS and CDR2 YYNGEE. DNA of the CDR3: TGTGCCAGCAGACTTGGACAGCTAGAGAATTCACCCCTCCACTTT. Translating gives CASRLGQLENSPLHF.

The chain has TRBV6-5 and TRBJ1-1, with a possible D match to TRBD1 (6 bases). The germline V and J ends were trimmed by 7 bases and 1 base, with 10 bases remaining between them. This CDR3 is 13 amino acids long. From germline, CDR1 is MNHEY and CDR2 SVGAGI. CDR3 nucleotides: TGTGCCAGCACGAAGACAGGGAACACTGAAGCTTTCTTT. Its translation: CASTKTGNTEAFF.

V usage is TRBV28 and J usage is TRBJ1-2; tentatively, D is TRBD1 (5 bases). CDR3 length: 16 residues. V was cut by 1 base and J by 2 bases, with 14 bases left in between. Germline values: CDR1 MDHEN, CDR2 SYDVKM. In DNA form, the CDR3 reads TGTGCCAGCAGTTTATTGGGGACTGAGAAAAACTATGGCTACACCTTC. Translation: CASSLLGTEKNYGYTF.

The chain carries TRBV24-1 and TRBJ2-7; D ambiguous. CDR1 is KGHDR and CDR2 is SFDVKD in the germline V gene. V was shortened by 5 bases and J by 6 bases, with 7 bases between the two germline ends. This CDR3 region has 11 residues. In DNA, the CDR3 is TGTGCCACCAGTGTGGGCAGCGAGCAGTACGTC. Translating it yields CATSVGSEQYV.

The CDR3 loop reads CASSPLGETQYF. In DNA, the CDR3 is TGTGCCAGCAGTCCGTTGGGAGAGACCCAGTACTTC. The rearrangement joins TRBV2 to TRBJ2-5; no definite D call. From germline, CDR1 is SNHLY and CDR2 FYNNEI. The germline V and J ends were trimmed by 5 bases and 4 bases, with 8 bases remaining between them. The CDR3 consists of 12 residues.

The chain employs TRBV20-1 and TRBJ1-2; D is uncertain. CDR1 and CDR2 (germline): DFQATT, SNEGSKA (reference sequence). V lost 3 bases and J lost 4, with 9 bases in between. The CDR3 is made up of 12 amino acids. The CDR3 bases are TGCAGTGCTAGTAAGGGTAGCTATGGCTACACCTTC. Protein product: CSASKGSYGYTF.

V gene TRBV28 combines with J gene TRBJ2-1; 13 bases agree with TRBD2. This CDR3 has 14 residues. V dropped 6 bases and J dropped 8; count of bases not matched to a gene: 4. The germline V gene encodes CDR1 MDHEN and CDR2 SYDVKM. CDR3 sequence reads: CASSTSGGVYEQFF. CDR3 bases: TGTGCCAGCAGCACTAGCGGGGGGGTATATGAGCAGTTCTTC.

J is TRBJ1-1 and V is TRBV18, with 10 bases lining up with TRBD1. There are 14 residues in the CDR3. Germline-derived CDR1 and CDR2 are KGHSH and LQKENI. Unmatched junction bases numbered 6, after V lost 6 bases and J lost 5 bases. CDR3 DNA sequence: TGTGCCAGCTCTCGACTGGACAGGGGGACTGAAGCTTTCTTT. Translation gives CASSRLDRGTEAFF.

This clone was seen a few times. V usage is TRBV10-3 and J usage is TRBJ2-2; D gene ambiguous. The CDR3 sequence is 14 residues long. The V gene's germline CDR1 is ENHRY and CDR2 SYGVKD. V was clipped by 3 bases and J by 3 bases, with 8 bases between them. CDR3 in DNA: TGTGCCATCAGTGACGGACCCTACACCGGGGAGCTGTTTTTT. Amino acids: CAISDGPYTGELFF.

J is TRBJ1-2 and V is TRBV19; no firm D call. From germline, CDR1 is LNHDA and CDR2 SQIVND (reference sequence). The CDR3 runs 14 residues. The V end was cut by 8 bases, the J end by 4 bases, with 17 bases between. The CDR3, as DNA: TGTGCCAGTCCCGGAAGGGAAAACGTCTATGGCTACACCTTC. This gives the protein CASPGRENVYGYTF. The variable domain in full, completed from reference TRBV19 and TRBJ1-2, reads DGGITQSPKYLFRKEGQNVTLSCEQNLNHDAMYWYRQDPGQGLRLIYYSQIVNDFQKGDIAEGYSVSREKKESFPLTVTSAQKNPTAFYLCASPGRENVYGYTFGSGTRLTVV.

The gene calls are TRBV19 and TRBJ1-3; TRBD1 might be the D (6 bases). The V gene's germline CDR1 is LNHDA and CDR2 SQIVND (reference sequence). Trimming stripped 10 bases from V and 4 bases from J, with 14 bases between. This CDR3 has 13 residues. For the CDR3, the DNA is TGTGCCACTTACAGGGCTCCCGGAAACACCATATATTTT. It translates to CATYRAPGNTIYF.

A few counts support this clone. This chain uses TRBV7-3 with TRBJ2-6, with TRBD2 as a possible D gene (6 bases). The length of the CDR3 is 17 residues. Germline V gene lookup returns CDR1 SGHTA and CDR2 FQGTGA. V was clipped by 0 bases and J by 3 bases, with 12 bases between them. The CDR3 DNA follows: TGTGCCAGCAGCTTAACGTTCGGCGGGGATGGGGCCAACGTCCTGACTTTC. Protein product: CASSLTFGGDGANVLTF.

V and J are TRBV9 and TRBJ2-1, with D perhaps being TRBD1 or TRBD2 (5 bases each). The CDR3 contains 17 residues. Trimming pared 0 bases from V and 7 bases from J, leaving 20 bases between. Germline V lookup: CDR1 SGDLS, CDR2 YYNGEE. CDR3 bases: TGTGCCAGCAGCGTAGCCGCCCTTGGGACCTTAGGGAATGAGCAGTTCTTC. Its translation is CASSVAALGTLGNEQFF. Based on the CDR3 plus reference TRBV9 and TRBJ2-1, the full variable domain is DSGVTQTPKHLITATGQRVTLRCSPRSGDLSVYWYQQSLDQGLQFLIQYYNGEERAKGNILERFSAQQFPDLHSELNLSSLELGDSALYFCASSVAALGTLGNEQFFGPGTRLTVL.

This clone was observed a single time. This sequence joins TRBV6-6 and TRBJ2-4; D call uncertain. CDR3 size: 15 residues. V shed 0 bases and J shed 0 bases, with 6 bases lying between them. Germline V lookup: CDR1 MNHNY, CDR2 SVGAGI (reference sequence). Here the CDR3 reads CASSYSSLAKNIQYF. DNA of the CDR3: TGTGCCAGCAGTTACTCGTCACTAGCCAAAAACATTCAGTACTTC.

The chain joins TRBV7-9 to TRBJ1-1; D is unresolved. Germline CDR1 reads SEHNR; CDR2 reads FQNEAQ (reference sequence). V gave up 3 bases and J gave up 1 base, with 6 bases separating them. CDR3 size: 13 residues. The CDR3 protein is CASSFIANTEAFF. CDR3 DNA sequence: TGTGCCAGCAGCTTTATAGCGAACACTGAAGCTTTCTTT.

This chain links TRBV7-2 with TRBJ1-1; possibly TRBD1 for D (5 bases). CDR1 SGHTA and CDR2 FQGNSA come from the germline V gene. The CDR3 contains 15 residues. The germline V and J ends were trimmed by 3 bases and 0 bases, with 11 bases remaining between them. The CDR3: CASSFSWGMNTEAFF. CDR3 DNA: TGTGCCAGCAGCTTCAGTTGGGGCATGAACACTGAAGCTTTCTTT. Full variable domain (remainder filled in from reference TRBV7-2 and TRBJ1-1): GAGVSQSPSNKVTEKGKDVELRCDPISGHTALYWYRQSLGQGLEFLIYFQGNSAPDKSGLPSDRFSAERTGGSVSTLTIQRTQQEDSAVYLCASSFSWGMNTEAFFGQGTRLTVV.

This chain joins TRBV5-1 and TRBJ2-6, with D possibly being TRBD2 (5 bases). CDR3 length equals 17 residues. Deletions cut 1 base from V and 1 base from J, with 12 bases between. The germline CDR1 and CDR2 sequences are SGHRS and YFSETQ. The CDR3 loop reads CASSLRTLASGANVLTF. The CDR3 region has the DNA TGCGCCAGCAGCTTGAGGACTCTAGCTTCTGGGGCCAACGTCCTGACTTTC.

This chain joins TRBV4-3 and TRBJ2-2; D gene uncertain. V lost 0 bases to trimming and J lost 1 base, with 9 bases between them. CDR3 length: 16 residues. CDR1 is LGHNA and CDR2 is YSLEER in the germline V gene. CDR3 loop: CASSQEVQQNTGELFF. In DNA, the CDR3 is TGCGCCAGCAGCCAAGAAGTGCAACAGAACACCGGGGAGCTGTTTTTT.

V usage is TRBV30 and J usage is TRBJ2-5, with a possible D match to TRBD1 (6 bases). Deletions cut 3 bases from V and 1 base from J, with 15 bases between. Germline V gene lookup returns CDR1 GTSNPN and CDR2 SVGIG (reference sequence). The CDR3 consists of 15 residues. The CDR3 DNA is TGTGCCTGGAGCCAAGGGGTGACAGGCCAAGAGACCCAGTACTTC. Amino acid sequence: CAWSQGVTGQETQYF.